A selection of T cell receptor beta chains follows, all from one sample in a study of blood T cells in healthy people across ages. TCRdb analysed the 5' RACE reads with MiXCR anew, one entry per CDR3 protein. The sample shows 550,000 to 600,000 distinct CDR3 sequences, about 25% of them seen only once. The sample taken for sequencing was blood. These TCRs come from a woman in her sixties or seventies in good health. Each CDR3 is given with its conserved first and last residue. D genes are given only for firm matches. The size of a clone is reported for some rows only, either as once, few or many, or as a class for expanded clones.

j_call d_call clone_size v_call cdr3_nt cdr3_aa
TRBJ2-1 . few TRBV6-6 TGTGCCAGCAGTTACTCGAGTGGGATCTCCTACAATGAGCAGTTCTTC CASSYSSGISYNEQFF
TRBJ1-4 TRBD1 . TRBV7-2 TGTGCCAGCAGCTTAGACAGGGGGCTAGGTGAAAAACTGTTTTTT CASSLDRGLGEKLFF
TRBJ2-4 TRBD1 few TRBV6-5 TGTGCCAGCAGTGACAGGGGGCATAACATTCAGTACTTC CASSDRGHNIQYF
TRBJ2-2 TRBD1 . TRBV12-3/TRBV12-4 TGTGCCAGCAGTACCTGGACAGGGGGCAACACCGGGGAGCTGTTTTTT CASSTWTGGNTGELFF
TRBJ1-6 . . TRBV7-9 TGTGCCAGCAGCATCGCCCCGGGGGGGTATTCACCCCTCCACTTT CASSIAPGGYSPLHF
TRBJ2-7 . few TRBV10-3 TGTGCCATCAGTGATCGCGAGGAGCAGTACTTC CAISDREEQYF
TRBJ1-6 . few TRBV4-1 TGCGCCAGCAGCCATCCCGGAGGGGGGCGGACCCCCTTTTCACCCCTCCACTTT CASSHPGGGRTPFSPLHF
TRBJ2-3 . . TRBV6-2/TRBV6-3 TGTGCCAGCACCCATGGGACCGCTGGAGCGCAGTATTTT CASTHGTAGAQYF
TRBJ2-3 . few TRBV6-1 TGTGCCAGCAGTCATTTTAGCACAGATACGCAGTATTTT CASSHFSTDTQYF
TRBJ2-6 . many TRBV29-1 TGCAGCGTTGTCGAGGGGAACGGGGCCAACGTCCTGACTTTC CSVVEGNGANVLTF
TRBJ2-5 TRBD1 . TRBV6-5 TGTGCCAGCAGTTACCTGTCAGGGGGCGAACAAGAGACCCAGTACTTC CASSYLSGGEQETQYF
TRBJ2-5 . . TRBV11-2 TGTGCCAGCAGCTTATGGCGACAAGAGACCCAGTACTTC CASSLWRQETQYF
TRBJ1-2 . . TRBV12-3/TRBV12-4 TGTGCCAGCAGTTTGGACAGCGAGTATGGCTACACCTTC CASSLDSEYGYTF
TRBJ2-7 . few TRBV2 TGTGCCAGCAGTGAAGAAGGTCGGGTTTCTTCCTACGAGCAGTACTTC CASSEEGRVSSYEQYF
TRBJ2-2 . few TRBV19 TGTGCCAGTACCAAAGGGGACCCCACTTTAAAGGGGACCGGGGAGCTGTTTTTT CASTKGDPTLKGTGELFF
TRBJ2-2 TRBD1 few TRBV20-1 TGCAGTGCTAGAGCTGCAGGGGGCAACACCGGGGAGCTGTTTTTT CSARAAGGNTGELFF
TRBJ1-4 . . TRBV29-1 TGCAGCGTTCAAGAGAGTGAAAAACTGTTTTTT CSVQESEKLFF
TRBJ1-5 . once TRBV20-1 TGCAGTGCTGAGAGACGACTCAATCAGCCCCAGCATTTT CSAERRLNQPQHF
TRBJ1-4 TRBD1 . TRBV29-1 TGCAGCGTGCCCGACAGGGGAGGGACTAATGAAAAACTGTTTTTT CSVPDRGGTNEKLFF
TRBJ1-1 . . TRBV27 TGTGCCAGCAGTTTATACGGGGCTTCGAACACTGAAGCTTTCTTT CASSLYGASNTEAFF